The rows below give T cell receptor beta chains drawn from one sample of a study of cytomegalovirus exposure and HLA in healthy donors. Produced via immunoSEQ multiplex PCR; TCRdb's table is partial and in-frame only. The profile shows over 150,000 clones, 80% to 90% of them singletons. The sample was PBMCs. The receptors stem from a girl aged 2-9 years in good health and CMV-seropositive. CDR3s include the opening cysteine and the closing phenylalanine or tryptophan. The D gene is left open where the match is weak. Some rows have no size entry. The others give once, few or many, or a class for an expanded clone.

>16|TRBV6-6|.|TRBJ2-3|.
TGTGCCAGCAGATCCTTTGACGGGTCTTACACAGATACGCAGTATTTT
CASRSFDGSYTDTQYF
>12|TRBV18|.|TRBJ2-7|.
TGTGCCAGCTCACGGGGAGGAAACGAGCAGTACTTC
CASSRGGNEQYF
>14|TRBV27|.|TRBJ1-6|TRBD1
TGTGCCAGCACGGACAGGGGGTTCGGTTCACCCCTCCACTTT
CASTDRGFGSPLHF
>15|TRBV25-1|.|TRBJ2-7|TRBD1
TGTGCCAGCAGTGACAGGACAGGGATTGGCTACGAGCAGTACTTC
CASSDRTGIGYEQYF
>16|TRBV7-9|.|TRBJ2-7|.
TGTGCCAGCAGCTTAGGGCTCGGTCGGAGCTCCTACGAGCAGTACTTC
CASSLGLGRSSYEQYF
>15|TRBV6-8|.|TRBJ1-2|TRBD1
TGTGCCAGCAGTTCTTTTGGGACAGGGAGGTATGGCTACACCTTC
CASSSFGTGRYGYTF
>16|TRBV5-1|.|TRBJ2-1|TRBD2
TGCGCCAGCAGCCGGACCCAGCGGGACTGGCGGAATGAGCAGTTCTTC
CASSRTQRDWRNEQFF
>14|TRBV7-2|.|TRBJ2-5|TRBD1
TGTGCCAGCAGCCAAGACAGGGTTCAAGAGACCCAGTACTTC
CASSQDRVQETQYF
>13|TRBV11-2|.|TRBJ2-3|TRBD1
TGTGCCAGCAGCCCGGGACAGGGACAAACGCAGTATTTT
CASSPGQGQTQYF
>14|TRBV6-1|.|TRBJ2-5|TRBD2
TGTGCCAGCAGTGAAACACTAGCGGGAGAGACCCAGTACTTC
CASSETLAGETQYF
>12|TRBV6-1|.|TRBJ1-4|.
TGTGCCAGCAGCCAGGGTGGTGAAAAACTGTTTTTT
CASSQGGEKLFF
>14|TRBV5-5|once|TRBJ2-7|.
TGTGCCAGCAGTCCCGGCACAGGGTTCCACGAGCAGTACTTC
CASSPGTGFHEQYF
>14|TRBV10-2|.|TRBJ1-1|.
TGCGCCAGCACCTATACAGGGAAAGGAACTGAAGCTTTCTTT
CASTYTGKGTEAFF
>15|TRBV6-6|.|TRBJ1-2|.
TGTGCCAGCAGTGGGGGGACGGGAAGTCCTAAAGGCTACACCTTC
CASSGGTGSPKGYTF
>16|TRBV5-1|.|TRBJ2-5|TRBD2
TGCGCCAGCAGCACGTACGGGACTAGCGGGAGGAAGACCCAGTACTTC
CASSTYGTSGRKTQYF
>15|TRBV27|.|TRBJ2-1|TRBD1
TGTGCCAGCAGTTTTGTGGGACAGGCGGGTAATGAGCAGTTCTTC
CASSFVGQAGNEQFF
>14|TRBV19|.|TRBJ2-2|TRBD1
TGTGCCAGTAGTGTGGACAGGGGAACCGGGGAGCTGTTTTTT
CASSVDRGTGELFF
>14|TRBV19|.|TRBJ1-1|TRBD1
TGTGCCAGTACCGGGACAGGGGGCTACACTGAAGCTTTCTTT
CASTGTGGYTEAFF
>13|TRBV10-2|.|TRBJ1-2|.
TGCGCCAGCAGTGAGTTTAGCTCCTATGGCTACACCTTC
CASSEFSSYGYTF
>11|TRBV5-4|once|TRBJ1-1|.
TGTGCCAGCAGCTCCGGACAGAAAGCTTTCTTT
CASSSGQKAFF